The 24 T cell receptor beta chains reported below all come from one sample, sequenced in a study of T-cell memory formation after mild COVID-19. From the 5' RACE reads, TCRdb called clonotypes with MiXCR, one entry per CDR3 protein. Altogether under 450,000 distinct CDR3 sequences are present, 23% being singletons, with the ten largest covering around 12%. Input material: PBMCs or a T cell subset sorted from them (not recorded which). The receptors come from an adult woman who had mild COVID-19 (a few samples of this study predate the infection). Cell type and time point are not known.

The table lists this clonotype with a few counts. The chain joins TRBV24-1 to TRBJ2-5, with no clear D. V lost 10 bases and J lost 3, with 20 bases in between. The CDR3 is made up of 15 amino acids. Germline CDR1 reads KGHDR; CDR2 reads SFDVKD. The CDR3 loop reads CATGPNSGGKETQYF. The CDR3 nucleotides read TGTGCCACTGGGCCAAATTCGGGTGGAAAAGAGACCCAGTACTTC.

The chain carries TRBV6-1 and TRBJ2-5; D gene unclear. V lost 5 bases, J lost 3 bases, and 10 bases lay in between. The length of the CDR3 is 13 residues. CDR1 is MNHNS, CDR2 SASEGT, per germline. This chain's CDR3 is CASSTRAEETQYF. CDR3 DNA: TGTGCCAGCAGTACCCGGGCGGAAGAGACCCAGTACTTC.

The V call is TRBV5-1, the J call TRBJ2-7, with D maybe TRBD1 (6 bases). V dropped 0 bases and J dropped 5 bases, with 12 bases sitting between them. There are 14 residues in the CDR3. Germline V gives CDR1 SGHRS, CDR2 YFSETQ. The CDR3 reads CASSLVGGPHEQYF. For the CDR3, the DNA is TGCGCCAGCAGCTTGGTTGGGGGCCCCCACGAGCAGTACTTC.

The V and J genes are TRBV3-1 and TRBJ2-5; D is uncertain. CDR1 and CDR2 from the germline V gene are LGHDT and YNNKEL (reference sequence). The CDR3 has 15 amino acids. Trimming left V 0 bases short and J 5 bases short, with 13 bases between. The CDR3 region has the DNA TGTGCCAGCAGCCAAGAACCGGCGGTGGGGGAGACCCAGTACTTC. This translates into CASSQEPAVGETQYF.

This clonotype occurred a few times. This chain uses TRBV12-3 or TRBV12-4 with TRBJ2-2; 8 positions match TRBD2. The CDR3 totals 20 residues. Losses at the gene ends were 0 bases for V and 2 bases for J; bases not matched to a gene: 14. The CDR3 DNA sequence: TGTGCCAGCAGTTTAGCACGGGGGGCCAGGACTAGCAGAAACACCGGGGAGCTGTTTTTT. It translates to CASSLARGARTSRNTGELFF.

This clonotype was seen more than once but under ten times. J is TRBJ1-1 and V is TRBV7-8; perhaps TRBD1 as D (6 bases). The germline V and J ends were trimmed by 0 bases and 7 bases, with 12 bases remaining between them. CDR1 and CDR2 (germline): SGHVS, FQNEAQ. The CDR3 is 14 residues long. This CDR3 reads CASSLARGQGEAFF. The CDR3 DNA sequence: TGTGCCAGCAGCTTAGCGCGGGGGCAAGGTGAAGCTTTCTTT.

This clonotype came up a few times. The genes are TRBV7-6 and TRBJ2-5, with D perhaps being TRBD1 or TRBD2 (5 bases each). V lost 8 bases, J lost 4 bases, and 14 bases lay in between. CDR1 is SGHVS, CDR2 FNYEAQ, per germline. The CDR3 spans 13 residues. The CDR3 bases are TGTGCCAGCCGTTTCCCGGGACGAGAGACCCAGTACTTC. It yields the protein CASRFPGRETQYF.

The J gene is TRBJ2-7, the V gene TRBV20-1, with D maybe TRBD2 (6 bases). Germline values: CDR1 DFQATT, CDR2 SNEGSKA (reference sequence). The CDR3 covers 16 residues. Trimming removed 0 bases from V and 0 bases from J, with 15 bases in between. CDR3 nucleotides: TGCAGTGCTAGAGATCCCGGCGGGGTGAGCTCCTACGAGCAGTACTTC. Translating it yields CSARDPGGVSSYEQYF.

This chain uses TRBV27 with TRBJ2-1, with D possibly matching TRBD1 (6 bases). CDR3 length equals 15 residues. Per germline, CDR1 MNHEY and CDR2 SMNVEV (reference sequence). V was shortened by 8 bases and J by 2 bases, with 16 bases between the two germline ends. For the CDR3, the DNA is TGTGCCAGCCGACCCCCGGGACACCCCTACAATGAGCAGTTCTTC. As protein: CASRPPGHPYNEQFF.

The chain couples TRBV27 to TRBJ2-7; D is unclear. The germline V gene has CDR1 MNHEY and CDR2 SMNVEV (reference sequence). V lost 4 bases to trimming and J lost 2 bases, with 21 bases between them. The CDR3 covers 17 residues. The CDR3 DNA follows: TGTGCCAGCAGTTCACACCTGGACCCCTCGACCCCCTACGAGCAGTACTTC. Amino acid sequence: CASSSHLDPSTPYEQYF.

This clonotype was counted only a few times. The chain recombines TRBV20-1 with TRBJ2-1; 11 bases match TRBD2. J lost 5 bases, V lost 4 bases, and 4 bases had no gene match. The length of the CDR3 is 14 residues. Germline CDR1 and CDR2: DFQATT and SNEGSKA (reference sequence). CDR3 sequence: CSATSGRRNNEQFF. In nucleotides, the CDR3 is TGCAGTGCTACTAGCGGGAGGCGAAACAATGAGCAGTTCTTC.

J is TRBJ1-1 and V is TRBV15; unclear D gene. This CDR3 spans 14 amino acids. Germline CDR1 is LNHNV and CDR2 is YYDKDF (reference sequence). V was clipped by 1 base and J by 5 bases, with 11 bases between them. CDR3 amino acids: CATSRVEAGTEAFF. Written as DNA, the CDR3 is TGTGCCACCAGCAGAGTCGAGGCGGGAACTGAAGCTTTCTTT. The full variable domain, rest sourced from reference TRBV15 and TRBJ1-1, is DAMVIQNPRYQVTQFGKPVTLSCSQTLNHNVMYWYQQKSSQAPKLLFHYYDKDFNNEADTPDNFQSRRPNTSFCFLDIRSPGLGDTAMYLCATSRVEAGTEAFFGQGTRLTVV.

This sequence joins TRBV10-3 and TRBJ2-2, with 8 bases identical to TRBD2. CDR1 and CDR2 (germline): ENHRY, SYGVKD. Unmatched junction bases numbered 7, after V lost 9 bases and J lost 7 bases. The CDR3 contains 13 residues. The CDR3 region has the DNA TGTGCCATTTCGAGCGGGAGCAACGGGGAGCTGTTTTTT. Protein product: CAISSGSNGELFF.

This chain links TRBV6-5 with TRBJ2-7; 13 bases map to TRBD2. Germline V gives CDR1 MNHEY, CDR2 SVGAGI. The CDR3 loop spans 14 amino acids. The trim removed 6 bases at V and 9 bases at J, leaving 8 bases unmatched. CDR3: CASSRTSGSPAQYF. CDR3 sequence (DNA): TGTGCCAGCAGCCGGACTAGCGGGAGCCCGGCGCAGTACTTC.

This clonotype was seen only a few times. The chain combines TRBV12-3 or TRBV12-4 with TRBJ2-5; maybe TRBD2 (6 bases). CDR3 length: 14 residues. Trimming took 7 bases from V and 4 from J, leaving 16 bases between them. CDR3: CASILGGSRETQYF. For the CDR3, the DNA is TGTGCCAGCATCTTAGGAGGGAGCAGAGAGACCCAGTACTTC.

This clonotype was counted many times. The chain uses TRBV18 and TRBJ2-5; 8 nucleotides align to TRBD1. The CDR3 sequence is 14 residues long. The junction had 7 bases not matched to a gene; V was cut back by 8 bases and J by 2 bases. Germline V gene lookup returns CDR1 KGHSH and CDR2 LQKENI. CDR3 DNA: TGTGCCAGCAGTCCCCGGACAGGGCAAGAGACCCAGTACTTC. Translation: CASSPRTGQETQYF.

DNA for the CDR3: TGCAGTGCTAGGGCTAGCGGACAAGAGACCCAGTACTTC. This sequence encodes CSARASGQETQYF. The genes are TRBV20-1 and TRBJ2-5, with 7 bases fitting TRBD2. Germline CDR1 DFQATT, CDR2 SNEGSKA (reference sequence). The CDR3 loop spans 13 amino acids. V shed 3 bases, J shed 2 bases, and the junction held 3 bases outside the gene matches.

The chain uses TRBV27 and TRBJ2-7; 11 nucleotides agree with TRBD1. This CDR3 has 15 residues. Germline loops: CDR1 MNHEY, CDR2 SMNVEV (reference sequence). Germline trimming cut 1 base from V and 5 bases from J; bases unmatched to any gene: 4. This CDR3 is CASSLFGQGADEQYF. The CDR3 DNA follows: TGTGCCAGCAGTTTATTCGGACAGGGGGCGGACGAGCAGTACTTC.

The chain couples TRBV3-1 to TRBJ2-5; D unresolved. The CDR3 loop spans 15 amino acids. The V end lost 3 bases, the J end lost 4 bases, and 15 bases lay between the germline ends. Per the germline V gene, CDR1 is LGHDT and CDR2 is YNNKEL (reference sequence). The CDR3 sequence: CASSHPLSRGETQYF. For the CDR3, the DNA is TGTGCCAGCAGCCACCCTCTTAGCCGAGGAGAGACCCAGTACTTC.

The rearrangement joins TRBV4-1 to TRBJ2-1; 11 bases match TRBD1. The CDR3 consists of 20 residues. Losses at the gene ends were 6 bases for V and 1 base for J; bases not matched to a gene: 17. CDR1 is MGHRA and CDR2 is YSYEKL in the germline V gene. CDR3 amino acids: CASRPTLGQGGLRSYNEQFF. For the CDR3, the DNA is TGCGCCAGCAGACCGACTCTGGGACAGGGGGGATTGAGGTCCTACAATGAGCAGTTCTTC.

The V call is TRBV2, the J call TRBJ2-1; D is perhaps TRBD2 (6 bases). The CDR3 runs to 16 residues. The germline CDR1 and CDR2 sequences are SNHLY and FYNNEI. Trimming took off 7 bases at V and 0 bases at J, with 16 bases between the two ends. The CDR3 protein is CASTRTGGGSYNEQFF. The CDR3 DNA is TGTGCCAGCACCCGCACCGGGGGAGGCTCCTACAATGAGCAGTTCTTC.

V usage is TRBV20-1 and J usage is TRBJ2-7; 9 nucleotides line up with TRBD2. The V gene's germline CDR1 is DFQATT and CDR2 SNEGSKA (reference sequence). The J segment lost 5 bases and the V segment lost 0 bases, leaving 11 bases of the junction unmatched. The CDR3 has 16 residues. CDR3 amino acids: CSARDGFTSGSHEQYF. In DNA form, the CDR3 reads TGCAGTGCTAGAGATGGTTTTACTAGCGGGTCCCACGAGCAGTACTTC.

The genes are TRBV5-4 and TRBJ2-2; 10 bases align to TRBD1. The junction had 3 bases not matched to a gene; V was cut back by 4 bases and J by 6 bases. The CDR3 is made up of 14 amino acids. CDR1 and CDR2 (germline): SGHNT, YYREEE (reference sequence). CDR3 residues: CASSETGGSGELFF. CDR3 nucleotides: TGTGCCAGCAGCGAGACAGGGGGCTCCGGGGAGCTGTTTTTT.

This clonotype was counted at least ten times. This rearrangement joins TRBV3-1 to TRBJ1-1; no definite D call. V was trimmed by 2 bases and J by 2 bases, leaving 15 bases between them. Germline CDR1 and CDR2: LGHDT and YNNKEL (reference sequence). This CDR3 comprises 16 residues. CDR3 region: CASSQYSMRLNTEAFF. DNA for the CDR3: TGTGCCAGCAGCCAATACTCCATGCGATTAAACACTGAAGCTTTCTTT.